This T cell receptor (beta chain) was found in a study of T cell responses to AZD1222 COVID-19 vaccine. At the level of the study: Second doses at about 4 or about 12 weeks were pooled. Broader study findings: Spike-specific TCR breadth and depth went up after people got two AZD1222 doses.

This clone was counted a few times. Its antigen is still unknown. The method was immunoSEQ multiplex PCR; TCRdb's version includes in-frame clones alone and lacks a portion of them. The table includes roughly 120,000 clones, 85% to 90% detected once. The sequences come from peripheral blood, collected on day 0 of AZD1222 vaccination. This clonotype was obtained from an adult in good health.

The CDR3 region has the DNA TGTGCCAGCAGCAAAGGGTGGAGGTGGCCCACAGATACGCAGTATTTT. Translating it yields CASSKGWRWPTDTQYF. The gene calls are TRBV21-1 and TRBJ2-3; TRBD2, the table's D call, was not compared with the DNA. TRBV21-1 is assigned pseudogene status. The CDR3 covers 16 residues.